Listed below are T cell receptor beta chains from one sample, sequenced in a study of monozygotic twins with inflammatory bowel disease. Following a re-call of the 5' RACE reads, TCRdb has one entry per CDR3 protein and lacks DNA. The sample table sets out roughly 200,000 distinct CDR3 sequences. Sequencing used blood. Receptors were obtained from a human donor with ulcerative colitis or Crohn's disease, or a healthy co-twin of an affected twin (not recorded which). CDR3s include the opening cysteine and the closing phenylalanine or tryptophan.

J gene: TRBJ1-2; V gene: TRBV11-2; CDR3 length: 17; CDR3 protein: CASRTIRTEPTNYGYTF
J gene: TRBJ2-4; V gene: TRBV3-1; CDR3 length: 17; CDR3 protein: CASSHRTADLAKNIQYF
J gene: TRBJ2-5; V gene: TRBV5-5; CDR3 length: 12; CDR3 protein: CASSLAQETQYF
J gene: TRBJ1-3; V gene: TRBV18; CDR3 length: 14; CDR3 protein: CASSPNKDSHTIYF
J gene: TRBJ1-2; V gene: TRBV6-6; CDR3 length: 14; CDR3 protein: CASSRDLFPFGYTF
J gene: TRBJ1-4; V gene: TRBV6-1; CDR3 length: 13; CDR3 protein: CASKQGGYEKLFF
J gene: TRBJ1-5; V gene: TRBV3-1; CDR3 length: 15; CDR3 protein: CASSVGLLPVQPQHF
J gene: TRBJ2-1; V gene: TRBV7-9; CDR3 length: 15; CDR3 protein: CASSPRGGEYNEQFF
J gene: TRBJ1-6; V gene: TRBV5-1; CDR3 length: 15; CDR3 protein: CASSLRATKDSPLHF
J gene: TRBJ1-3; V gene: TRBV29-1; CDR3 length: 14; CDR3 protein: CSVGRQSSGNTIYF
J gene: TRBJ2-6; V gene: TRBV19; CDR3 length: 14; CDR3 protein: CASSQSSGANVLTF
J gene: TRBJ2-1; V gene: TRBV5-1; CDR3 length: 16; CDR3 protein: CASSWNRRDTYNEQFF
J gene: TRBJ1-5; V gene: TRBV12-3/TRBV12-4; CDR3 length: 15; CDR3 protein: CASSFQGMFNQPQHF
J gene: TRBJ2-7; V gene: TRBV9; CDR3 length: 18; CDR3 protein: CASSGGRSSSRGKNEQYF
J gene: TRBJ1-2; V gene: TRBV12-3/TRBV12-4; CDR3 length: 14; CDR3 protein: CASNEGPADYGYTF
J gene: TRBJ1-6; V gene: TRBV25-1; CDR3 length: 16; CDR3 protein: CASSDPWAGEGSPLHF
J gene: TRBJ1-1; V gene: TRBV7-2; CDR3 length: 14; CDR3 protein: CASSLVGAVTEAFF
J gene: TRBJ2-2; V gene: TRBV27; CDR3 length: 13; CDR3 protein: CASSLFPGGELFF
J gene: TRBJ2-7; V gene: TRBV5-1; CDR3 length: 15; CDR3 protein: CASSSGLGRSYEQYF
J gene: TRBJ1-1; V gene: TRBV10-3; CDR3 length: 13; CDR3 protein: CAISPSLAYEAFF
J gene: TRBJ1-1; V gene: TRBV6-2/TRBV6-3; CDR3 length: 19; CDR3 protein: CASSYLPRSGGLMNTEAFF
J gene: TRBJ1-5; V gene: TRBV19; CDR3 length: 14; CDR3 protein: CASTDRRDNQPQHF
J gene: TRBJ1-1; V gene: TRBV12-3/TRBV12-4; CDR3 length: 13; CDR3 protein: CASTPGRHDEAFF
J gene: TRBJ2-7; V gene: TRBV5-1; CDR3 length: 13; CDR3 protein: CASSSFGGYEQYF
J gene: TRBJ2-3; V gene: TRBV18; CDR3 length: 16; CDR3 protein: CASSPRDRGNTDTQYF
J gene: TRBJ2-3; V gene: TRBV27; CDR3 length: 15; CDR3 protein: CASSLYRGGTDTQYF
J gene: TRBJ1-2; V gene: TRBV5-4; CDR3 length: 19; CDR3 protein: CASSLSGGRARVGAYGYTF
J gene: TRBJ1-1; V gene: TRBV3-1; CDR3 length: 18; CDR3 protein: CASSPQLEGYRGNTEAFF
J gene: TRBJ1-2; V gene: TRBV12-3/TRBV12-4; CDR3 length: 12; CDR3 protein: CASSLTAGGYTF
J gene: TRBJ1-1; V gene: TRBV5-5; CDR3 length: 15; CDR3 protein: CASSSPPGGYTEAFF
J gene: TRBJ2-2; V gene: TRBV4-1; CDR3 length: 18; CDR3 protein: CASSQVLAGGPRAGELFF
J gene: TRBJ2-5; V gene: TRBV27; CDR3 length: 14; CDR3 protein: CASSLSEGLATQYF
J gene: TRBJ2-7; V gene: TRBV5-1; CDR3 length: 15; CDR3 protein: CASSAPGQGRNEQYF
J gene: TRBJ2-5; V gene: TRBV5-1; CDR3 length: 14; CDR3 protein: CASSLRPDTETQYF
J gene: TRBJ2-7; V gene: TRBV5-6; CDR3 length: 12; CDR3 protein: CASSLMGNEQYF
J gene: TRBJ2-1; V gene: TRBV2; CDR3 length: 13; CDR3 protein: CASSEDRNSKQFF
J gene: TRBJ2-7; V gene: TRBV6-1; CDR3 length: 12; CDR3 protein: CASSVRWSEQYF
J gene: TRBJ2-5; V gene: TRBV28; CDR3 length: 15; CDR3 protein: CASSPLEAGSETQYF
J gene: TRBJ2-3; V gene: TRBV5-1; CDR3 length: 15; CDR3 protein: CASRDLRGSTDTQYF
J gene: TRBJ2-7; V gene: TRBV18; CDR3 length: 13; CDR3 protein: CASSRYPYDEQYF
J gene: TRBJ1-5; V gene: TRBV10-3; CDR3 length: 15; CDR3 protein: CAISDQGGSNQPQHF
J gene: TRBJ1-1; V gene: TRBV11-2; CDR3 length: 15; CDR3 protein: CASSLYGGQNTEAFF
J gene: TRBJ2-1; V gene: TRBV29-1; CDR3 length: 20; CDR3 protein: CSVQTLLAGGPEVTYNEQFF
J gene: TRBJ2-1; V gene: TRBV27; CDR3 length: 13; CDR3 protein: CASSFLARNEQFF
J gene: TRBJ1-2; V gene: TRBV19; CDR3 length: 14; CDR3 protein: CASSDWETLYGYTF
J gene: TRBJ2-7; V gene: TRBV12-3/TRBV12-4; CDR3 length: 15; CDR3 protein: CASGQGQGYSYEQYF
J gene: TRBJ1-1; V gene: TRBV19; CDR3 length: 15; CDR3 protein: CASSISTGMNTEAFF
J gene: TRBJ1-5; V gene: TRBV29-1; CDR3 length: 12; CDR3 protein: CSVEEPNQPQHF
J gene: TRBJ2-3; V gene: TRBV20-1; CDR3 length: 12; CDR3 protein: CSVERYTDTQYF
J gene: TRBJ2-4; V gene: TRBV28; CDR3 length: 12; CDR3 protein: CASSLPKNIQYF
J gene: TRBJ1-6; V gene: TRBV5-1; CDR3 length: 17; CDR3 protein: CASSLGWSGVGGSPLHF
J gene: TRBJ1-2; V gene: TRBV20-1; CDR3 length: 14; CDR3 protein: CSASKGGRNYGYTF
J gene: TRBJ2-5; V gene: TRBV5-1; CDR3 length: 16; CDR3 protein: CASSRTGGGEQETQYF
J gene: TRBJ1-5; V gene: TRBV5-1; CDR3 length: 13; CDR3 protein: CASRGAGDQPQHF
J gene: TRBJ2-3; V gene: TRBV10-3; CDR3 length: 16; CDR3 protein: CAISESTTSLTDTQYF
J gene: TRBJ2-1; V gene: TRBV10-3; CDR3 length: 19; CDR3 protein: CAISESEILRAGGNNEQFF
J gene: TRBJ2-3; V gene: TRBV12-3/TRBV12-4; CDR3 length: 15; CDR3 protein: CASSLLAGKTDTQYF
J gene: TRBJ1-6; V gene: TRBV7-9; CDR3 length: 13; CDR3 protein: CASSLVGNSPLHF
J gene: TRBJ1-1; V gene: TRBV12-3/TRBV12-4; CDR3 length: 12; CDR3 protein: CASIHGGTEAFF